Listed below are T cell receptor beta chains from one sample, sequenced in a study of quantifying T cell responses using KT2 cells. One entry per CDR3 protein results from TCRdb running MiXCR on the UMI-ligation and nested PCR reads. The sample lists tens of thousands of distinct CDR3 sequences; roughly 12% were seen once. Material: PBMCs spiked with cells of the T cell clone KT2. These receptors were obtained from a human donor. The CDR3 runs from the conserved cysteine through the conserved F or W.

CDR3 | J | V
CSVKGEPLAQYF | TRBJ2-3 | TRBV29-1
CASSLRTGRTEAFF | TRBJ1-1 | TRBV12-3/TRBV12-4
CAIWGAGNSPLHF | TRBJ1-6 | TRBV2
CASSTGQGVFENTEAFF | TRBJ1-1 | TRBV6-5
CAISDPGLAFFTSSDEQFF | TRBJ2-1 | TRBV10-3
CASSEEGLPNEQYF | TRBJ2-7 | TRBV2
CASSSLITGYEQYF | TRBJ2-7 | TRBV11-2
CASSLDLAGGQGTQYF | TRBJ2-3 | TRBV11-2
CASSTTRREPQHF | TRBJ1-5 | TRBV6-5
CASSYQDKNTEAFF | TRBJ1-1 | TRBV6-2/TRBV6-3
CASSPSLAGSLYNEQFF | TRBJ2-1 | TRBV18
CASSYSGSGPEEQYF | TRBJ2-7 | TRBV7-9
CATSSDRGLGTEAFF | TRBJ1-1 | TRBV15
CASSVGVSGRGYEQYF | TRBJ2-7 | TRBV2
CASSLEASGRSYNEQFF | TRBJ2-1 | TRBV5-1
CASSQALEREMGETQYF | TRBJ2-5 | TRBV3-1
CARSLGIDGEKLFF | TRBJ1-4 | TRBV5-3
CASILDRANQPQHF | TRBJ1-5 | TRBV6-6
CASSVPASGSPNEQFF | TRBJ2-1 | TRBV9
CASSRRTDTQYF | TRBJ2-3 | TRBV7-9
CASSLGSAGVADTQYF | TRBJ2-3 | TRBV7-9
CSAAPGGLYEQYF | TRBJ2-7 | TRBV29-1
CATSSARWDADTIYF | TRBJ1-3 | TRBV15
CSVAIGGQQETQYF | TRBJ2-5 | TRBV29-1
CATTLRGRLAGIYNEQFF | TRBJ2-1 | TRBV24-1
CASSQVENTIYF | TRBJ1-3 | TRBV3-1
CSAPTSGRIGETQYF | TRBJ2-5 | TRBV20-1
CASSPASDTQYF | TRBJ2-3 | TRBV6-6
CATSEDRGATDTQYF | TRBJ2-3 | TRBV24-1
CSASLRGGPDTQYF | TRBJ2-3 | TRBV20-1
CASSLAGGEKLFF | TRBJ1-4 | TRBV7-9
CSAGGAWALPTDTQYF | TRBJ2-3 | TRBV20-1
CSATGDSPAGETQYF | TRBJ2-5 | TRBV20-1
CSATTGTPTSGASGTGELFF | TRBJ2-2 | TRBV20-1
CASSYTGAYEQYF | TRBJ2-7 | TRBV19
CASSLDGGVDEPQHF | TRBJ1-5 | TRBV7-8
CASSFGTSNTGELFF | TRBJ2-2 | TRBV5-1
CASSGGQGSYEQYF | TRBJ2-7 | TRBV9
CASSLGSTPSQPQHF | TRBJ1-5 | TRBV5-6
CAISESNPLEAGSTDTQYF | TRBJ2-3 | TRBV10-3
CASSLGQAPSYEQYF | TRBJ2-7 | TRBV7-9
CASSRGLAGVTGELFF | TRBJ2-2 | TRBV12-3/TRBV12-4
CASSTDRREQYF | TRBJ2-7 | TRBV5-1
CASSARRTVTNEKLFF | TRBJ1-4 | TRBV7-8
CASSSRPGQDSPLHF | TRBJ1-6 | TRBV5-1
CASRASFGRRGTTYQETQYF | TRBJ2-5 | TRBV27
CASSFDRGSYNEQFF | TRBJ2-1 | TRBV11-2
CATSGPTGPQETQYF | TRBJ2-5 | TRBV24-1
CASSLDGYNEQFF | TRBJ2-1 | TRBV5-6
CASTDLSGYTF | TRBJ1-2 | TRBV28
CASRSHWTGYTEAFF | TRBJ1-1 | TRBV6-2/TRBV6-3
CASSVDTGELFF | TRBJ2-2 | TRBV9
CASSPLAGGQFQPGELFF | TRBJ2-2 | TRBV7-6
CASSYSGGAGTGELFF | TRBJ2-2 | TRBV7-3